This T cell receptor beta chain was recovered during a study of blood T cell repertoires in COVID-19. At the level of the study: Collection of acute and convalescent COVID-19 samples took place in the United States, Italy and Spain.

In the source study's methods: Amplification of reference gene primers was used by the study to estimate nucleated cell counts. Libraries were prepared by immunoSEQ multiplex PCR; TCRdb keeps only in-frame clonotypes and omits some of them. Clonal size and the V and J genes are those of that table, whereas D and trimming came from the DNA. This repertoire shows roughly 30,000 clones, 85% to 95% found once; its top ten account for more than 4.5%. Trimming at V came to 1 base and at J to 3 bases, leaving 3 bases not matched to a gene. This CDR3 spans 16 amino acids. The V gene's germline CDR1 is SGHAT and CDR2 FQNNGV.

V gene TRBV11-2 combines with J gene TRBJ2-7; TRBD2 matches 13 bases. Sequencing was performed on peripheral blood. The receptor's source is a human donor in a cohort sampled during active COVID-19. CDR3 in amino acids: CASSLAGLAGNYEQYF. CDR3 coding DNA: TGTGCCAGCAGCTTAGCGGGACTAGCGGGAAACTACGAGCAGTACTTC.